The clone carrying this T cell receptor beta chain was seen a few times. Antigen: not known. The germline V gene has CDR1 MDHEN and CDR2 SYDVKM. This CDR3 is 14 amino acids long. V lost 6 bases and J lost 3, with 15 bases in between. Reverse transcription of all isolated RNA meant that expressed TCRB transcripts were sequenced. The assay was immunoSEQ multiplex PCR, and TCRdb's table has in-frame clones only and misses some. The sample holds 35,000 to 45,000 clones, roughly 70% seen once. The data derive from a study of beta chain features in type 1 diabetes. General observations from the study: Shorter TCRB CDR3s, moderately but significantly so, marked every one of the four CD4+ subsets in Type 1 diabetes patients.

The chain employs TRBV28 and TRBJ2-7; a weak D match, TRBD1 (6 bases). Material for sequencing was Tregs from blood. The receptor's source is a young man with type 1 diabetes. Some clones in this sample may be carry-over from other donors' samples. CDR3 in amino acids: CASSPARGNYEQYF. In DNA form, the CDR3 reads TGTGCCAGCAGCCCCGCCAGGGGAAACTACGAGCAGTACTTC.